This T cell receptor beta chain was captured in a study of post-analysis software for immune sequencing data (dated by TCRdb to between 2014 and 2016). About the investigation overall: The recorded disease courses included relapsing-remitting, secondary progressive and progressive-relapsing multiple sclerosis, and some patients had no subtype annotation. The multiple sclerosis patient repertoires were compared with about a dozen previously published healthy control repertoires from donors aged about 6 to 28 years. A subset of samples was prepared in parallel using single-end sample barcoding, then pooled and co-amplified after Illumina adapter ligation.

To demonstrate the VDJtools post-analysis software, the study profiled TCR beta repertoires from the peripheral blood of about 13 young patients with multiple sclerosis. Multiple sclerosis patients were children and adolescents aged about 6 to 17 years. Library prep was done by PCR. TCRdb lists the instrument as Illumina HiSeq 2500. Unique molecular identifiers were incorporated into TCR beta cDNA libraries to reduce PCR and sequencing biases. Approximately 500,000 cDNA molecules were obtained for every 1 to 10 million input T cells, so each molecule roughly corresponded to one T cell. The patient libraries were prepared and sequenced using the same protocol as the earlier healthy control dataset. Samples belonging to the same batch were prepared together, multiplexed and sequenced on a shared HiSeq lane. The study's processing was this. MIGEC was used to process the raw barcoded reads, and molecular identifier groups with only a single read were discarded before consensus assembly and CDR3 extraction. VDJtools was used for post-analysis of the clonotype tables, and diversity was normalized by down-sampling every dataset to the size of the smallest sample. To correct batch-related cross-sample contamination, repertoire overlap clustering matched CDR3 amino acid sequences but not nucleotide sequences. In TCRdb, the public reads were trimmed at Q25 with fastp and aligned with MiXCR, with productive beta chains retained. A single entry per CDR3 protein holds the most common genes and DNA from its merged rows. These V and J calls originate from TCRdb's pipeline instead of the authors' own analysis. In all, the sample holds under 650,000 distinct CDR3 sequences, and roughly 47% of those were seen once. Of the sample, about 1.5% falls within the top ten clones.

In the case of this clonotype: No antigen is known for it. No clone much larger than this one lies a single base away; base qualities are absent.

The CDR3 has 15 amino acids, counting the end cysteine and phenylalanine. The entry retains the CDR3 DNA only, 45 bases that are in frame from base 1. Reading the germline V gene (reference sequence) gives CDR1 DFQATT and CDR2 SNEGSKA. V is pruned by 1 base and J by 8 bases, leaving 10 bases of the junction without a gene match. Summary of the overall study and its limitations: When samples were clustered directly using the F measure, samples prepared in the same batch co-clustered strongly, which prompted a batch-effect correction. The multiple sclerosis patient group was slightly younger than the control group. A handful of TRBV segments, including TRBV5-6, TRBV5-1 and TRBV20-1, were significantly more frequent in patients than controls. Multiple sclerosis patients had significantly lower normalized Chao1 diversity than controls, a result that suggests substantial peripheral T-cell clonal expansion.

Rearrangement joined TRBV20-1 to TRBJ2-3; the junction holds 9 bases that match TRBD2. The origin of this receptor is a girl aged 5 to 17 with multiple sclerosis. Sequenced input: blood. The nucleotides are TGCAGTGCTAGAGCTGAGGGACTAGCTCTCAGTACGCAGTATTTT. The encoded protein is CSARAEGLALSTQYF.